A single sample gave rise to the 26 T cell receptor beta chains below, sequenced in a study of blood T cells in healthy people across ages. Combining a sample-barcoded 5' primer with a J-beta primer mix, a second PCR ran for roughly 7 to 11 cycles. MiXCR, run by TCRdb on the 5' RACE reads, gives a single entry per CDR3 protein. The repertoire holds more than 1 million distinct CDR3 sequences, with 40% to 55% as singletons. The sequenced sample consisted of blood. The receptors were sampled from a woman aged 55-75 years in good health.

J is TRBJ2-1 and V is TRBV13; D perhaps matches TRBD1 (5 bases). Between the trimmed V and J ends, which lost 0 bases and 6 bases, there was a span of 12 bases. Germline V gene sequence: CDR1 PRHDT, CDR2 FYEKMQ (reference sequence). The CDR3 spans 15 residues. The CDR3 sequence: CASSLGRVTPNEQFF. In DNA form, the CDR3 reads TGTGCCAGCAGCTTAGGCAGGGTCACGCCCAATGAGCAGTTCTTC.

The chain uses TRBV27 and TRBJ2-7; 10 bases are a match to TRBD2. With 6 bases clipped from V and 4 bases from J, the junction kept 15 bases outside the gene matches. Germline lookup yields CDR1 MNHEY and CDR2 SMNVEV (reference sequence). This CDR3 is built from 17 residues. The CDR3 DNA sequence: TGTGCCAGCAGGGGCCTTGGGTGGCTAGCGGGAGCTTACGAGCAGTACTTC. Translating gives CASRGLGWLAGAYEQYF.

This chain connects TRBV9 to TRBJ2-4, with unresolved D. Judging by the DNA end, TRBJ2-5 fits better; the J call may be wrong. CDR3 length: 14 amino acids. CDR1 is SGDLS, CDR2 YYNGEE, per germline. Here the CDR3 reads CASSVAASFETQYF. The CDR3 region has the DNA TGTGCCAGCAGCGTAGCGGCTAGTTTCGAGACCCAGTACTTC.

This clonotype was seen a handful of times. The V gene is TRBV27, the J gene TRBJ2-5; D not resolved. This CDR3 contains 15 residues. Trimming pared 5 bases from V and 1 base from J, leaving 14 bases between. From germline, CDR1 is MNHEY and CDR2 SMNVEV (reference sequence). DNA for the CDR3: TGTGCCAGCAGTCATACTCGAACAATCCAAGAGACCCAGTACTTC. It specifies CASSHTRTIQETQYF.

The J gene is TRBJ2-1, the V gene TRBV28; a possible D gene is TRBD1 (6 bases). This CDR3 region has 14 residues. Trimming shortened V by 6 bases and J by 3 bases, and 12 bases separated the two germline ends. Germline lookup yields CDR1 MDHEN and CDR2 SYDVKM. CDR3 DNA: TGTGCCAGCAGCGTGACAGGCGACTACAATGAGCAGTTCTTC. It codes for CASSVTGDYNEQFF.

The chain carries TRBV29-1 and TRBJ2-1; either TRBD1 or TRBD2 may supply D (6 bases each). The V gene's germline CDR1 is SQVTM and CDR2 ANQGSEA. CDR3 size: 14 residues. Trimming pared 5 bases from V and 2 bases from J, leaving 13 bases between. As DNA, the CDR3 is TGCAGCGTTCGGGGGCCTTGGACCTACAATGAGCAGTTCTTC. Amino acid sequence: CSVRGPWTYNEQFF.

This clonotype was picked up a small number of times. The V and J genes are TRBV20-1 and TRBJ2-7; D remains ambiguous. Trimming cost V 0 bases and J 0 bases, with 15 bases left between them. The CDR3 length is 16 residues. In germline, CDR1 is DFQATT, CDR2 SNEGSKA (reference sequence). CDR3 DNA: TGCAGTGCTAGAGATTCACAGTTCTCAATCTCCTACGAGCAGTACTTC. Translated, it gives CSARDSQFSISYEQYF.

The rearrangement joins TRBV10-3 to TRBJ2-3, with 7 bases that match TRBD1. Germline V gives CDR1 ENHRY, CDR2 SYGVKD. This CDR3 has 15 residues. V shed 2 bases and J 4 bases; nucleotides not matched to a gene: 6. For the CDR3, the DNA is TGTGCCATCAGTGAGCCAGGACAGGCGGCAGATACGCAGTATTTT. Translation gives CAISEPGQAADTQYF.

This clonotype was detected only a few times. The chain employs TRBV5-1 and TRBJ2-7, with D unresolved. V was clipped by 0 bases and J by 3 bases, with 10 bases between them. CDR1 and CDR2 from the germline V gene are SGHRS and YFSETQ. The CDR3 length is 14 residues. In DNA, the CDR3 is TGCGCCAGCAGCTTGGCGGGCAGGATCTACGAGCAGTACTTC. Its translation is CASSLAGRIYEQYF.

The chain is built from TRBV4-1 and TRBJ2-7, with 10 bases aligning to TRBD2. With 3 bases clipped from V and 7 bases from J, the junction kept 12 bases outside the gene matches. The CDR3 extends over 16 amino acids. The germline V gene encodes CDR1 MGHRA and CDR2 YSYEKL. The CDR3 coding sequence is TGCGCCAGCAGCCACCTAGGACTAGCGGAATACAATGAGCAGTACTTC. It specifies CASSHLGLAEYNEQYF.

This clonotype was recorded only once. The rearrangement joins TRBV18 to TRBJ2-3; 12 bases fit TRBD2. The CDR3 loop spans 18 amino acids. J lost 0 bases, V lost 1 base, and 5 bases had no gene match. CDR1 KGHSH and CDR2 LQKENI come from the germline V gene. CDR3 in DNA: TGTGCCAGCTCACCACTACGGACTAGCGGGGCGAGCACAGATACGCAGTATTTT. The encoded protein is CASSPLRTSGASTDTQYF.

V gene TRBV10-1 combines with J gene TRBJ2-7; 11 bases match TRBD2. This CDR3 has 14 residues. The ends lost 4 bases at V and 4 bases at J; junction bases unmatched: 3. The germline V gene has CDR1 WNHNN and CDR2 SYGVQD (reference sequence). The CDR3 DNA sequence: TGCGCCAGCAGTGTTACTAGCGGGAGATACGAGCAGTACTTC. Translated, it gives CASSVTSGRYEQYF.

This clonotype occurred a few times. The chain links TRBV6-5 to TRBJ2-5, with D uncertain. CDR1 is MNHEY, CDR2 SVGAGI, per germline. With 4 bases removed from V and 5 bases from J, the gap between germline ends came to 14 bases. This CDR3 comprises 14 residues. CDR3 sequence reads: CASSSAGLRETQYF. DNA for the CDR3: TGTGCCAGCAGTTCCGCCGGGCTTAGGGAGACCCAGTACTTC.

The rearrangement links TRBV7-7 to TRBJ2-5, with a possible D match to TRBD1 (7 bases). The CDR3 is made up of 17 amino acids. Germline V CDR1 and CDR2: SSHAT, FNYEAQ (reference sequence). The ends were cut back, 6 bases at V and 2 bases at J, with 22 bases in the middle. In DNA form, the CDR3 reads TGTGCCAGCAGTAAATTAGGGCAGGGGGAGGTACAAGAGACCCAGTACTTC. Translating gives CASSKLGQGEVQETQYF.

In its sample, this clonotype was seen once. This CDR3 is CASSQDLRGPDTQYF. Written as DNA, the CDR3 is TGTGCCAGCAGCCAAGACCTCAGGGGCCCAGATACGCAGTATTTT. The chain carries TRBV14 and TRBJ2-3; TRBD1 might be the D (6 bases). Deletions cut 0 bases from V and 4 bases from J, with 11 bases between. CDR1 and CDR2 (germline): SGHDN, FVKESK. The CDR3 runs to 15 residues.

The J gene is TRBJ1-4, the V gene TRBV6-5; D ambiguous. The germline V and J ends were trimmed by 4 bases and 7 bases, with 19 bases remaining between them. The germline CDR1 and CDR2 sequences are MNHEY and SVGAGI. The length of the CDR3 is 16 residues. CDR3: CASSSPAGIYGEKLFF. Here the CDR3 DNA reads TGTGCCAGCAGTTCGCCGGCTGGAATATATGGTGAAAAACTGTTTTTT.

V is TRBV21-1 and J is TRBJ2-5; the D call of TRBD2 is as the table states it, not checked on the DNA. TRBV21-1 is noted as a pseudogene. The CDR3 runs 17 residues. CDR3 amino acids: CASSKVSTSGSRNEQYF. The CDR3 bases are TGTGCCAGCAGCAAAGTATCTACTAGCGGGAGTAGAAATGAGCAGTACTTC.

The chain links TRBV29-1 to TRBJ1-2, with 7 bases that match TRBD1. This CDR3 region has 18 residues. The germline V gene encodes CDR1 SQVTM and CDR2 ANQGSEA. Germline trimming cut 4 bases from V and 4 bases from J; bases unmatched to any gene: 21. The CDR3 loop is CSVASVVRRDSYFYGYTF. CDR3 DNA sequence: TGCAGCGTTGCGTCAGTGGTTCGAAGGGACAGTTATTTCTATGGCTACACCTTC.

This chain joins TRBV7-2 and TRBJ1-2; D unresolved. The CDR3 has 13 amino acids. Germline V lookup: CDR1 SGHTA, CDR2 FQGNSA. Trimming took off 2 bases at V and 8 bases at J, with 12 bases between the two ends. The CDR3 nucleotides are TGTGCCAGCAGCTTAAATCCCGGCAAGGGCTACACCTTC. Protein product: CASSLNPGKGYTF.

Ten or more counts support this clonotype. The V gene is TRBV5-1, the J gene TRBJ2-7; unclear D gene. V was trimmed by 4 bases and J by 4 bases, leaving 12 bases between them. The CDR3 is 13 amino acids. The germline CDR1 and CDR2 sequences are SGHRS and YFSETQ. The CDR3 coding sequence is TGCGCCAGCAGCCTCGGCGATGAGTACGAGCAGTACTTC. It specifies CASSLGDEYEQYF.

The chain couples TRBV7-3 to TRBJ2-3, with 9 bases fitting TRBD2. V dropped 1 base and J dropped 2; count of bases not matched to a gene: 4. From germline, CDR1 is SGHTA and CDR2 FQGTGA. The CDR3 is 16 amino acids. This chain's CDR3 is CASSLIGGRVTDTQYF. CDR3 nucleotides: TGTGCCAGCAGCTTAATTGGCGGGAGGGTCACAGATACGCAGTATTTT.

The chain is built from TRBV21-1 and TRBJ2-7; the D call in the table, TRBD2, was not verified against the DNA. TRBV21-1 is a known pseudogene. The CDR3 runs 13 residues. The CDR3 region is CASGQDYRFRQYF. CDR3 DNA: TGTGCCAGCGGCCAGGACTACCGTTTTCGGCAGTACTTC.

This clonotype came up a few times. The chain carries TRBV5-1 and TRBJ1-5; D is unresolved. The CDR3 runs to 16 residues. The germline V gene has CDR1 SGHRS and CDR2 YFSETQ. Trimming left V 4 bases short and J 2 bases short, with 16 bases between. The CDR3: CASSPGRSEGNQPQHF. CDR3 in DNA: TGCGCCAGCAGCCCCGGGCGGTCCGAGGGCAATCAGCCCCAGCATTTT.

J is TRBJ2-4 and V is TRBV5-6; TRBD1 aligns across 7 bases. The DNA end lines up better with TRBJ2-5; the J call may be wrong. Per the germline V gene, CDR1 is SGHDT and CDR2 is YYEEEE. This CDR3 has 14 amino acids. CDR3: CASSLEKGAETQYF. The DNA of the CDR3 is TGTGCCAGCAGCTTGGAAAAGGGGGCGGAGACCCAGTACTTC.

The chain is built from TRBV28 and TRBJ1-2, with 11 bases identical to TRBD1. The V segment lost 6 bases and the J segment 4 bases; nucleotides outside the gene matches: 10. In germline, CDR1 is MDHEN, CDR2 SYDVKM. The CDR3 runs 16 residues. The DNA of the CDR3 is TGTGCCAGCAGCCATGGGACAGGGGGGAATATCTATGGCTACACCTTC. Amino acid sequence: CASSHGTGGNIYGYTF.

This clonotype has a single count. This chain uses TRBV14 with TRBJ1-4; 8 bases are a match to TRBD1. V lost 4 bases and J lost 8; bases outside the gene matches: 6. CDR1 and CDR2 from the germline V gene are SGHDN and FVKESK. The CDR3 length is 14 residues. CDR3 amino acids: CASSLADRAEKLFF. CDR3 DNA: TGTGCCAGCAGCCTGGCGGACAGGGCCGAAAAACTGTTTTTT.